These 18 T cell receptor beta chains share one sample of origin, sequenced in a study of T-cell memory formation after mild COVID-19. TCRdb processed the 5' RACE reads anew with MiXCR; each CDR3 protein has one entry. The sample includes about 210,000 distinct CDR3 sequences, roughly a tenth of them seen just once. The specimen sequenced was PBMCs or a T cell subset sorted from them (not recorded which). These receptors were obtained from a man younger than 35 who had mild COVID-19 (a few samples of this study predate the infection). Cell type and time point are not known.

The chain uses TRBV12-3 or TRBV12-4 and TRBJ2-1, with 10 nucleotides matching TRBD2. This CDR3 region has 15 residues. V gave up 6 bases and J gave up 5 bases; unmatched junction bases: 7. For the CDR3, the DNA is TGTGCCAGCAGGGCTAGCGGGGGCCCTAACAATGAGCAGTTCTTC. Encoded protein: CASRASGGPNNEQFF.

This clonotype was seen repeatedly, ten times or more. This sequence joins TRBV23-1 and TRBJ2-1; D may be TRBD1 (6 bases). TRBV23-1 belongs to the ORF category, with a function that is uncertain. Trimming cost V 4 bases and J 6 bases, with 22 bases left between them. The CDR3 runs 17 residues. CDR3 DNA sequence: TGCGCCAGCAGTCTGCGAGGGAACGGGACATTTGGCAATGAGCAGTTCTTC. Amino acid sequence: CASSLRGNGTFGNEQFF.

CDR3 DNA sequence: TGCGCCAGCTCAACACAGGGGGCGAACACTGAAGCTTTCTTT. Encoded protein: CASSTQGANTEAFF. This chain joins TRBV5-1 and TRBJ1-1, with 9 bases matching TRBD1. This CDR3 is built from 14 residues. Germline V gene lookup returns CDR1 SGHRS and CDR2 YFSETQ. The ends lost 7 bases at V and 1 base at J; junction bases unmatched: 5.

The chain's CDR3 is CASSQDPRTSFGTQYF. In nucleotides, the CDR3 is TGTGCCAGCAGCCAAGATCCACGGACTAGCTTCGGGACCCAGTACTTC. The rearrangement links TRBV3-1 to TRBJ2-5; 8 bases agree with TRBD2. The CDR3 totals 16 residues. The junction had 10 bases not matched to a gene; V was cut back by 0 bases and J by 7 bases. Germline-derived CDR1 and CDR2 are LGHDT and YNNKEL (reference sequence).

The rearrangement uses TRBV7-2 and TRBJ2-2; D is undetermined. V was shortened by 1 base and J by 3 bases, with 9 bases between the two germline ends. The germline V gene has CDR1 SGHTA and CDR2 FQGNSA. The CDR3 has 15 amino acids. The CDR3 coding sequence is TGTGCCAGCAGCTTAGACAGACCCTACACCGGGGAGCTGTTTTTT. It codes for CASSLDRPYTGELFF.

In the case of this clonotype: One junction end disagrees with the germline gene, perhaps due to a read error. The rearrangement links TRBV9 to TRBJ2-3, with D uncertain. Germline loops: CDR1 SGDLS, CDR2 YYNGEE. The CDR3 is 14 residues long. The CDR3 coding sequence is TGTTCCAGCAGCGTAGGAGTGGGCACAGATACGCAGTATTTT. Protein sequence: CSSSVGVGTDTQYF.

The chain joins TRBV7-3 to TRBJ2-5, with 8 bases lining up with TRBD2. V dropped 1 base and J dropped 5; count of bases not matched to a gene: 9. CDR1 and CDR2 (germline): SGHTA, FQGTGA. This CDR3 spans 16 amino acids. CDR3 coding DNA: TGTGCCAGCAGCTTAAATCCAGCGGGAGCTGGTGAGACCCAGTACTTC. It yields the protein CASSLNPAGAGETQYF.

This clonotype was recorded at least ten times. The J gene is TRBJ2-5, the V gene TRBV29-1; possible D gene TRBD2, 8 bases. The CDR3 runs to 17 residues. V lost 2 bases and J 3 bases, leaving 22 bases between the germline ends. Germline CDR1 and CDR2: SQVTM and ANQGSEA. The CDR3 here is CSVELQGGLVMEETQYF. The CDR3 coding sequence is TGCAGCGTTGAACTCCAGGGGGGACTAGTCATGGAAGAGACCCAGTACTTC.

This clonotype occurred a few times. The chain joins TRBV7-3 to TRBJ2-2; D might be TRBD2 (5 bases). Germline loops: CDR1 SGHTA, CDR2 FQGTGA. The CDR3 is made up of 15 amino acids. Trimming removed 8 bases from V and 5 bases from J, with 18 bases in between. In nucleotides, the CDR3 is TGTGCCAGCGCCGGGTCCCAAACGGGGACCGGGGAGCTGTTTTTT. The encoded protein is CASAGSQTGTGELFF.

V usage is TRBV5-1 and J usage is TRBJ2-1, with TRBD2 identical over 11 bases. Germline lookup yields CDR1 SGHRS and CDR2 YFSETQ. CDR3 length equals 15 residues. After removal of 3 bases from V and 5 bases from J, the junction contained 4 bases not matched to a gene. DNA of the CDR3: TGCGCCAGCAGCTCGGGGACTAGCGGAAACAATGAGCAGTTCTTC. It codes for CASSSGTSGNNEQFF.

This clonotype has at least ten counts. V gene TRBV5-1 combines with J gene TRBJ2-1; D is perhaps TRBD2 (7 bases). Germline-derived CDR1 and CDR2 are SGHRS and YFSETQ. The V end was cut by 4 bases, the J end by 4 bases, with 15 bases between. The CDR3 has 15 amino acids. The CDR3 here is CASSLGAGEYNEQFF. Written as DNA, the CDR3 is TGCGCCAGCAGCCTGGGGGCGGGGGAGTACAATGAGCAGTTCTTC.

This clonotype was picked up many times. This chain links TRBV5-4 with TRBJ2-2, with D hard to call. CDR1 and CDR2 (germline): SGHNT, YYREEE (reference sequence). This CDR3 spans 15 amino acids. Trimming left V 4 bases short and J 4 bases short, with 14 bases between. The DNA for the CDR3 is TGTGCCAGCAGCCTAAGCGCGATGGTCACCGGGGAGCTGTTTTTT. Translating gives CASSLSAMVTGELFF.

This clonotype has more than one count but fewer than ten. The V gene is TRBV6-4, the J gene TRBJ2-1, with D perhaps being TRBD1 or TRBD2 (6 bases each). The CDR3 sequence is 15 residues long. CDR1 is MRHNA and CDR2 is SNTAGT in the germline V gene. Trimming removed 0 bases from V and 6 bases from J, with 12 bases in between. CDR3 sequence: CASSDSYRGLNEQFF. In nucleotides, the CDR3 is TGTGCCAGCAGTGACTCGTATCGGGGGCTCAATGAGCAGTTCTTC.

In its sample, this clonotype was seen a few times. V usage is TRBV7-2 and J usage is TRBJ1-6; D is unresolved. The CDR3 spans 12 residues. The germline V gene has CDR1 SGHTA and CDR2 FQGNSA. The V and J ends lost 0 bases and 11 bases respectively, with 5 bases between them. CDR3 nucleotides: TGTGCCAGCAGCTTAGCGCAGACACCCCTCCACTTT. Translation: CASSLAQTPLHF.

This clonotype was seen ten or more times. V and J are TRBV7-2 and TRBJ2-1; the D call may be TRBD1 or TRBD2 (5 bases each). The V and J ends lost 5 bases and 9 bases respectively, with 23 bases between them. The germline V gene has CDR1 SGHTA and CDR2 FQGNSA. The CDR3 has 16 amino acids. The CDR3 region has the DNA TGTGCCAGCAGCCCCTCCGGGGACCTAGGGGTGGGTGAGCAGTTCTTC. The encoded protein is CASSPSGDLGVGEQFF. Full variable domain (rest looked up from reference TRBV7-2 and TRBJ2-1): GAGVSQSPSNKVTEKGKDVELRCDPISGHTALYWYRQSLGQGLEFLIYFQGNSAPDKSGLPSDRFSAERTGGSVSTLTIQRTQQEDSAVYLCASSPSGDLGVGEQFFGPGTRLTVL.

The chain is built from TRBV20-1 and TRBJ2-1; TRBD2 agrees at 12 bases. V lost 2 bases and J lost 3; bases outside the gene matches: 2. CDR3 length equals 15 residues. Germline values: CDR1 DFQATT, CDR2 SNEGSKA (reference sequence). This CDR3 reads CSARKTSGGYNEQFF. CDR3 in DNA: TGCAGTGCTAGAAAGACTAGCGGGGGCTACAATGAGCAGTTCTTC.

This clonotype turned up a few times. V and J are TRBV15 and TRBJ1-5, with D maybe TRBD1 (6 bases). CDR1 is LNHNV, CDR2 YYDKDF, per germline (reference sequence). The CDR3 is made up of 15 amino acids. V was cut by 6 bases and J by 9 bases, with 21 bases left in between. In nucleotides, the CDR3 is TGTGCCACCAGTATGGCGAACACAGGGTTTCGGCCCCAGCATTTT. Protein product: CATSMANTGFRPQHF.

This clonotype occurred a few times. The DNA for the CDR3 is TGTGCCAGCAGTTTAAACCCTAACACTGAAGCTTTCTTT. Amino acid sequence: CASSLNPNTEAFF. The J gene is TRBJ1-1, the V gene TRBV27; D unclear. V shed 2 bases and J shed 2 bases, with 6 bases lying between them. The V gene's germline CDR1 is MNHEY and CDR2 SMNVEV (reference sequence). CDR3 length: 13 amino acids.